The following is a TCR beta chain sequence with its context. Its antigen is unknown. Base-call qualities are not available, and no considerably larger clone is one nucleotide away. The sample holds other DNA sequences that translate to the same CDR3. Ends trimmed: V by 3 bases, J by 3 bases; bases unmatched to a gene: 3. The CDR3 covers 14 residues, taking in both the cysteine and the phenylalanine. Only CDR3 DNA remains: 42 bases, in frame from the first base. Per the germline V gene (reference sequence), DFQATT is the CDR1 and SNEGSKA is the CDR2. This sample was included in a study of Ad26.COV2.S vaccination and SARS-CoV-2 variants (dated by TCRdb to 2020 to 2022). The study in broad terms: Vaccine-arm donors came from COV1001, a multicentre, randomized, double-blind, placebo-controlled phase I-IIa trial of Ad26.COV2.S in healthy adults. Ad26.COV2.S was given intramuscularly at 5x10^10 or 1x10^11 viral particles, as a single shot or as two shots 56 days apart. Sequencing of the TCRbeta repertoire served to evaluate the specificity and breadth of SARS-CoV-2-reactive T cell receptors following Ad26.COV2.S vaccination. The TCR-sequenced set comprised approximately 32 samples: approximately 19 Ad26.COV2.S vaccine recipients, 5 placebo recipients and 8 SARS-CoV-2 convalescent individuals. Participants in the trial were split at random into five groups of five each, receiving low-dose or high-dose Ad26.COV2.S once or twice, or else placebo on both occasions. Investigators remained blinded to trial group allocation during experiments and outcome assessment.

The sample's treatment or condition label, in plain terms: around 19 received Ad26.COV2.S at low or high dose, single or two shots; 5 received placebo; per-sample allocation not given. Repertoires of vaccine and placebo recipients were sequenced from samples taken on day 63 after the first injection. Between 29 July and 7 August 2020, Cohort 1b enrolled some 25 adults aged 18-55 years at one site in Boston, USA. Ad26.COV2.S was a replication-incompetent adenovirus type 26 vector that expressed a prefusion-stabilized SARS-CoV-2 spike protein derived from the original Wuhan strain. General conclusions and limits of the study: Ad26.COV2.S recipients had higher spike-specific TCR breadth than placebo recipients (P = 0.0014). Substantial breadth of spike-specific CD8+ and CD4+ T cell responses was reported after vaccination. The study was not powered for comparison of responses between vaccine doses or regimens. It was noted by the authors that total T cell responses may have been underestimated by the TCR breadth and depth analyses. Non-spike TCR breadth was comparable between vaccine and placebo recipients, consistent with the vaccine containing only spike.

The immunoSEQ Assay was used to sequence TCRbeta CDR3 regions. After extraction, genomic DNA underwent amplification by bias-controlled multiplex PCR, followed by high-throughput sequencing. In the original analysis: To quantify the absolute abundance of each unique TCRbeta CDR3 region, sequences were collapsed and filtered. T cell fraction was estimated by normalization of TCRbeta template counts to usable DNA, with usable DNA being measured through amplification of reference genes present in all nucleated cells. Repertoire TCRs were annotated as SARS-CoV-2-specific when V gene, CDR3 amino acid sequence and J gene were exactly matched to a known reactive TCR set. The reference SARS-CoV-2 TCR set came from MIRA and was filtered for enrichment in COVID-19-positive ImmuneCODE repertoires, removing public or cross-reactive TCRs. Drawing on the MIRA antigens, annotated TCRs were analysed further at the level of specific ORF or position within ORF. Breadth was defined as annotated unique rearrangements over total unique productive rearrangements; depth was the summed frequency of those rearrangements. Two-sided Wilcoxon rank-sum tests were used to compare TCR breadth between groups. Here the immuneACCESS table is served through TCRdb, limited to in-frame sequences with V and J called. Missing clones are a known gap in these copies; in checked studies unresolved V genes cover under half, and the rest lacks a known reason. V and J calls and clone size are copied from that table; D and trimming were computed from the DNA. This sample is represented by hundreds of thousands of clones; about 88% of them were singletons. The ten largest clonotypes hold roughly 10% of the sample.

The specimen comprised peripheral blood, sampled in a trial of Ad26.COV2.S vaccine versus placebo. In this chain, TRBV20-1 is recombined with TRBJ2-3; 10 of the junction bases match TRBD2. This clonotype was obtained from a person aged 18-65 years who received the Ad26.COV2.S COVID-19 vaccine or a placebo. CDR3 sequence: CSASLAGVTDTQYF. The nucleotide sequence is given as TGCAGTGCTAGTCTAGCGGGAGTTACAGATACGCAGTATTTT.